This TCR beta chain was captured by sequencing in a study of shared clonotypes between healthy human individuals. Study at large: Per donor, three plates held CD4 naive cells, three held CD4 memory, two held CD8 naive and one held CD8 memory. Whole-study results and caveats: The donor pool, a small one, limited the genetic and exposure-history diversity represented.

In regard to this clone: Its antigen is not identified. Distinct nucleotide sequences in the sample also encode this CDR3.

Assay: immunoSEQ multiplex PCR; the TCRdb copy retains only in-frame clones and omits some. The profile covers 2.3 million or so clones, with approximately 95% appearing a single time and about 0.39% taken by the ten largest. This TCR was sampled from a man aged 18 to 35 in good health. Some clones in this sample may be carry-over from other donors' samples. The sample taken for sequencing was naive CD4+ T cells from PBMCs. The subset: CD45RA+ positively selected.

CDR3 sequence (DNA): TGTGCCAGCAGCCCCCGAGGAGCGGGGGCCAACGTCCTGACTTTC. This gives the protein CASSPRGAGANVLTF. The rearrangement links TRBV11-2 to TRBJ2-6; D is ambiguous. V lost 5 bases, J lost 4 bases, and 12 bases lay in between. The CDR3 runs to 15 residues. Germline CDR1 is SGHAT and CDR2 is FQNNGV.